The present T cell receptor (beta chain) was sequenced within a study of chemoradiotherapy in HPV16-positive cancers. Deletions cut 0 bases from V and 3 bases from J, with 9 bases between. The CDR3 consists of 14 residues. Germline V CDR1 and CDR2: SGHRS, YFSETQ. On this clone: Its specificity is unknown.

Data came from immunoSEQ multiplex PCR; TCRdb stores just in-frame clones and leaves some out. Here the sample spans around 23,000 clones, roughly 90% being singletons. Whole-study results and caveats: Candidate HPV-specific clones and E7-related TCR motifs grew in tumor during treatment.

V and J are TRBV5-1 and TRBJ1-2; no firm D call. The clonotype was recovered from a human donor with HPV-associated anogenital cancer. Sample: blood, taken from a patient who underwent chemoradiotherapy. CDR3 nucleotide sequence: TGCGCCAGCAGCTTGGAACGGCCCGACTATGGCTACACCTTC. This codes for CASSLERPDYGYTF.